The rows below give T cell receptor beta chains drawn from one sample of a study of radiation and T cells in renal cell carcinoma. Method: immunoSEQ multiplex PCR; TCRdb's copy keeps in-frame clones and lacks some. The sample gives several thousand clones, around three fifths of which show up once; roughly 19% is in the top ten. Sample: tumor tissue, taken from a patient whose treatment included radiotherapy and nephrectomy. The receptors shown here come from a man in his sixties with renal cell carcinoma. CDR3s include the opening cysteine and the closing phenylalanine or tryptophan. The order of the fields is J gene, clone size, V gene, D gene, CDR3 length, CDR3 DNA, CDR3 protein. A D gene is named only where the DNA matches it firmly. The listing skips clone size in some rows; elsewhere it reads once, few, many or a size class.

>TRBJ2-6|-|TRBV19|-|19
TGTGCCAGTAGTATAGAAGGGCAGGGTTATCCCTCTGGGGCCAACGTCCTGACTTTC
CASSIEGQGYPSGANVLTF
>TRBJ1-1|-|TRBV28|-|15
TGTGCCAGCACCCCCATCCGGCTAATGAACACTGAAGCTTTCTTT
CASTPIRLMNTEAFF
>TRBJ2-7|-|TRBV7-8|-|13
TGTGCCAGCAGCTTAGGGGGAGGCTACGAGCAGTACTTC
CASSLGGGYEQYF
>TRBJ2-7|-|TRBV9|-|14
TGTGCCAGCAGCGTAGATACGGGAGTGGGCGAGCAGTACTTC
CASSVDTGVGEQYF
>TRBJ2-7|few|TRBV30|TRBD1|15
TGTGCCTGGGGAACACCCGGGACAGCCACCTACGAGCAGTACTTC
CAWGTPGTATYEQYF
>TRBJ2-7|-|TRBV20-1|-|11
TGCAGTGCTAGAGATGGGTTCGGGGAGTACTTC
CSARDGFGEYF
>TRBJ2-3|-|TRBV4-2|TRBD1|16
TGTGCCAGCAGCCTTGCCCCTGGGACAGCAGATGGTACGCAGTATTTT
CASSLAPGTADGTQYF
>TRBJ2-7|-|TRBV7-9|TRBD2|16
TGTGCCAGCAGCTCTGAAACTAGCGGGGATTTCTACGAGCAGTACTTC
CASSSETSGDFYEQYF
>TRBJ2-7|-|TRBV6-5|-|13
TGTGCCAGCAGTTACTCGAACGGGAACGAGCAGTACTTC
CASSYSNGNEQYF
>TRBJ2-2|-|TRBV28|-|13
TGTGCCAGCAGCTCAAGCTTATCCGGGGAGCTGTTTTTT
CASSSSLSGELFF
>TRBJ2-2|once|TRBV7-2|TRBD1|15
TGTGCCAGCAGCTTCGGACAGGGTCTCACCGGGGAGCTGTTTTTT
CASSFGQGLTGELFF
>TRBJ2-7|-|TRBV5-8|-|14
TGTGCCAGCAGCTTCAGCCTAAGCTCCTACGAGCAGTACTTC
CASSFSLSSYEQYF
>TRBJ1-5|few|TRBV27|-|14
TGTGCCAGCAGTTTAAGGCAGTTCAATCAGCCCCAGCATTTT
CASSLRQFNQPQHF
>TRBJ2-7|-|TRBV7-9|-|14
TGTGCCAGCAGCTTAGGTGGGCTCCTCTACGAGCAGTACTTC
CASSLGGLLYEQYF
>TRBJ2-7|once|TRBV28|TRBD2|17
TGTGCCAGCAGCAAAATCGGACTAGCGGGAGCTTCCTACGAGCAGTACTTC
CASSKIGLAGASYEQYF
>TRBJ1-5|once|TRBV15|-|14
TGTGCCACCAGCAGATGGGGACAAAGCGAGCCCCAGCATTTT
CATSRWGQSEPQHF
>TRBJ1-2|-|TRBV20-1|-|11
TGCAGTGCTAGAAGGGAGTCTGGCTACACCTTC
CSARRESGYTF
>TRBJ2-7|-|TRBV5-4|TRBD1|14
TGCGCCAGCAGCCCGGGGACAGGGTCTTACGAGCAGTACTTC
CASSPGTGSYEQYF
>TRBJ1-2|-|TRBV7-9|-|14
TGTGCCAGCAGCTTAGGGACGGGGGGCGAAGGCTACACCTTC
CASSLGTGGEGYTF
>TRBJ1-3|once|TRBV9|-|16
TGTGCCAGCAGCGCCGCCAGGGTGACCTCTGGAAACACCATATATTTT
CASSAARVTSGNTIYF
>TRBJ2-7|few|TRBV6-5|TRBD1|15
TGTGCCAGCAGGCAGTCCGGGACAGGGACCTACGAGCAGTACTTC
CASRQSGTGTYEQYF
>TRBJ2-7|-|TRBV5-1|-|13
TGCGCCAGCAGGAGGGACACCAACTACGAGCAGTACTTC
CASRRDTNYEQYF
>TRBJ1-5|-|TRBV13|TRBD1|17
TGTGCCAGCAGCTATTACGGCTCGGGACAGGTGAATCAGCCCCAGCATTTT
CASSYYGSGQVNQPQHF
>TRBJ2-5|-|TRBV9|-|14
TGTGCCAGCAGCGTATCAGGACAGCAAGAGACCCAGTACTTC
CASSVSGQQETQYF
>TRBJ2-1|-|TRBV28|TRBD2|16
TGTGCCAGCAGTTTTTTGGGGACTAGCGGTCACAATGAGCAGTTCTTC
CASSFLGTSGHNEQFF
>TRBJ2-7|-|TRBV6-6|-|13
TGTGCCAGCAGTTCGGGACGGAACTACGAGCAGTACTTC
CASSSGRNYEQYF
>TRBJ2-3|-|TRBV9|-|17
TGTGCCAGCAGCTCATTCCTACAGGCGTCTAGCACAGATACGCAGTATTTT
CASSSFLQASSTDTQYF
>TRBJ2-7|once|TRBV27|-|17
TGTGCCAGCAGTTTATTTGGCCCGGGAACCTCCCTCTACGAGCAGTACTTC
CASSLFGPGTSLYEQYF
>TRBJ1-1|-|TRBV28|-|13
TGTGCCACGTGGCCCCGGATGAACACTGAAGCTTTCTTT
CATWPRMNTEAFF
>TRBJ1-1|-|TRBV7-6|-|14
TGTGCCAGCAGCTCACAGGGATTTAACACTGAAGCTTTCTTT
CASSSQGFNTEAFF
>TRBJ1-1|-|TRBV7-2|-|13
TGTGCCAGCAGCCGCGGACAGAACACTGAAGCTTTCTTT
CASSRGQNTEAFF
>TRBJ2-7|-|TRBV4-1|TRBD2|15
TGCGCCAGCAGCCAAGTTGGGGGGGGTAAGAACGAGCAGTACTTC
CASSQVGGGKNEQYF
>TRBJ2-6|-|TRBV6-1|-|14
TGTGCCAGCAATAAGGGGGCTGGGGCCAACGTCCTGACTTTC
CASNKGAGANVLTF
>TRBJ1-2|-|TRBV14|-|12
TGTGCCAGCAGCGGGGGGTCGGGAGGCTACACCTTC
CASSGGSGGYTF
>TRBJ2-1|-|TRBV7-9|-|15
TGTGCCAGCACCGCCAGTCGACTAATTCGGAATGAGCAGTTCTTC
CASTASRLIRNEQFF
>TRBJ2-3|once|TRBV19|TRBD2|16
TGTGCCTTGCGACTAGCTTCACTCCTAAGCACAGATACGCAGTATTTT
CALRLASLLSTDTQYF
>TRBJ1-2|few|TRBV4-3|-|14
TGCGCCAGCAGCCAAGATCGGGACGTTGGAGGCTACACCTTC
CASSQDRDVGGYTF
>TRBJ2-7|-|TRBV7-9|TRBD1|19
TGTGCCAGCAGCCCAACCTCGGGACAGGGGCCGACCCTTACCTACGAGCAGTACTTC
CASSPTSGQGPTLTYEQYF
>TRBJ1-2|-|TRBV27|-|15
TGTGCCAGCAGTCGGTGGGGGGACACCCTCCTCACTCCTTCCTTC
CASSRWGDTLLTPSF
>TRBJ1-5|medium-sized|TRBV9|-|14
TGTGCCAGCAGCGCCCGAGCCAAAAATCAGCCCCAGCATTTT
CASSARAKNQPQHF
>TRBJ1-4|-|TRBV28|-|11
TGTGCCAGCAGTTTCACGGGGAGACTGTTTTTT
CASSFTGRLFF
>TRBJ2-1|-|TRBV18|-|13
TGTGCCAGCTCACCGGGGACTGTCAATGAGCAGTTCTTC
CASSPGTVNEQFF
>TRBJ2-3|-|TRBV7-8|-|13
TGTGCCAGCAGCCCCCAATGGGTAAATACGCAGTATTTT
CASSPQWVNTQYF
>TRBJ1-5|-|TRBV19|TRBD1|15
TGTGCCAGTAGTAACTTACAGGGGAGAGGTCAGCCCCAGCATTTT
CASSNLQGRGQPQHF
>TRBJ1-4|few|TRBV2|TRBD1|15
TGTGCCAGCACCGGACAGGGATCCACTAATGAAAAACTGTTTTTT
CASTGQGSTNEKLFF
>TRBJ2-7|-|TRBV2|TRBD2|17
TGTGCCAGGACCCTTGGGACTAGCGGGAGGGCCTACGGCGAGCAGTACTTC
CARTLGTSGRAYGEQYF
>TRBJ1-2|-|TRBV2|TRBD1|14
TGTGCCAGCAGTGACGGACAGGGTTACTATGGCTACACCTTC
CASSDGQGYYGYTF
>TRBJ1-6|-|TRBV14|-|13
TGTGCCAGCGCCCAGATGGCTTGGACACCCCTCCACTTT
CASAQMAWTPLHF
>TRBJ2-2|-|TRBV6-5|-|12
TGTGCCAGCAGTTACAGGGCCGGGGAGCTGTTTTTT
CASSYRAGELFF
>TRBJ1-3|-|TRBV10-1|TRBD1|14
TGCGCCAGCAGTCTCGACAGGGATGGAAACACCATATATTTT
CASSLDRDGNTIYF
>TRBJ1-3|-|TRBV20-1|-|11
TGCAGTGCTACGCAGATAAACACCATATATTTT
CSATQINTIYF
>TRBJ2-7|few|TRBV9|-|12
TGTGCCAGCAGCGTAGACAGCACCGAGCAGTACTTC
CASSVDSTEQYF
>TRBJ1-1|-|TRBV5-4|-|14
TGTGCCAGCAGTTACATTGACAGACCCACTGAAGCTTTCTTT
CASSYIDRPTEAFF